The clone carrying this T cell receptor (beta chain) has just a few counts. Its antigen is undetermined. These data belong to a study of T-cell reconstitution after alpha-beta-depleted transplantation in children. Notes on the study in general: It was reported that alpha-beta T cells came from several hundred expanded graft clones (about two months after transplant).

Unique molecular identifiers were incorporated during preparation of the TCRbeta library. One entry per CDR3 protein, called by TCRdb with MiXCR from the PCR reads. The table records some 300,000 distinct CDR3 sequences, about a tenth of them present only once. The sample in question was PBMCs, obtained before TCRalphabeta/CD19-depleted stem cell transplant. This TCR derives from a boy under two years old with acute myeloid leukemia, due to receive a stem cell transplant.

This CDR3 is CASTPIPGQTYQETQYF. The CDR3 DNA reads as TGCGCCAGCACCCCCATCCCAGGACAGACGTACCAAGAGACCCAGTACTTC. The J gene is TRBJ2-5, the V gene TRBV5-1; TRBD1 is a possible D gene (6 bases). CDR3 length: 17 residues. The germline gives CDR1 SGHRS, CDR2 YFSETQ. The V end was cut by 6 bases, the J end by 0 bases, with 21 bases between.